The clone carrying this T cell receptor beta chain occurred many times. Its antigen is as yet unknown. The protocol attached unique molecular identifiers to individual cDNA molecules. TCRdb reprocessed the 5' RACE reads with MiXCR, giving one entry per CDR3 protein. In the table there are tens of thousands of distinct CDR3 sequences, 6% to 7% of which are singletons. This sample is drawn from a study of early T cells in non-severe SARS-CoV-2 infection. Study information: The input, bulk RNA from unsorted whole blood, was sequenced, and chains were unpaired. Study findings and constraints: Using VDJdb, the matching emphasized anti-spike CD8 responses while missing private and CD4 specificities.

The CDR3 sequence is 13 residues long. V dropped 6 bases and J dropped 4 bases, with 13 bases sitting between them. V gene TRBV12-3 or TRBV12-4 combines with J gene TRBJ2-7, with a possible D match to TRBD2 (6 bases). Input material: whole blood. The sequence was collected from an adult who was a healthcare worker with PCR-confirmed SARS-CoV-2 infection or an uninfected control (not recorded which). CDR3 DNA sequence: TGTGCCAGCAGCTCTACTAGCCCGTACGAGCAGTACTTC. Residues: CASSSTSPYEQYF.